This TCR beta chain came from a study of chemoradiotherapy in HPV16-positive cancers. At the level of the study: Candidate HPV-specific T-cell clones and common TCR motifs came from functional assays in a couple of HPV16-positive patients.

CDR1 is SGHKS and CDR2 is YYEKEE in the germline V gene (reference sequence). V shed 3 bases and J shed 5 bases, with 11 bases lying between them. The CDR3 covers 13 residues. Profiled with immunoSEQ multiplex PCR; TCRdb holds only in-frame clones, not every one. Counted here are 7,000 to 8,500 clones, approximately 80% occurring once; the ten biggest clones make up about 1.9%. A remark on this clone: No antigen is known for it.

Study-level points and caveats: Candidate HPV-specific clones and E7-related TCR motifs grew in tumor during treatment. HPV-responsive T-cell expansion during chemoradiotherapy was linked to improved recurrence-free survival in HPV16-positive patients.

The V call is TRBV5-5, the J call TRBJ2-5; no reliable D call. Sampling was conducted from a patient who underwent chemoradiotherapy. The source is a human donor with HPV-associated anogenital cancer. The CDR3 loop is CASSSLGIETQYF. CDR3 bases: TGTGCCAGCAGCTCGCTGGGGATTGAGACCCAGTACTTC.